The 27 T cell receptor beta chains listed next were all sequenced from one sample in a study of shared clonotypes between healthy human individuals. Sequencing was performed with immunoSEQ multiplex PCR; in TCRdb, only in-frame clones are kept and a portion is missing. Among a few million clones, more than 85% were seen once, and the ten largest hold roughly 0.36%. Sequences were obtained from naive CD4+ T cells from PBMCs. Described subset: CD45RA+ positively selected. The receptors stem from a man aged 18 to 30 in good health. Some clones in this sample may be carry-over from other donors' samples.

The chain carries TRBV28 and TRBJ1-4; TRBD1 aligns across 10 bases. Trimming took 6 bases from V and 4 from J; bases not matched to a gene: 8. The CDR3 is 16 residues long. Germline-derived CDR1 and CDR2 are MDHEN and SYDVKM. The CDR3 protein is CASRTGGARGNEKLFF. The DNA of the CDR3 is TGTGCCAGCAGGACAGGGGGCGCGAGGGGTAATGAAAAACTGTTTTTT.

The chain links TRBV5-6 to TRBJ1-1; possible D gene TRBD1, 5 bases. Germline loops: CDR1 SGHDT, CDR2 YYEEEE. V was trimmed by 5 bases and J by 1 base, leaving 9 bases between them. CDR3 length: 13 residues. The DNA of the CDR3 is TGTGCCAGCAGTTTACAGGCGAACACTGAAGCTTTCTTT. Residues: CASSLQANTEAFF.

The rearrangement uses TRBV7-3 and TRBJ2-3, with TRBD1 matching over 7 bases. Per the germline V gene, CDR1 is SGHTA and CDR2 is FQGTGA. This CDR3 has 16 residues. J gave up 0 bases and V 5 bases, and 8 bases lay outside the gene matches. The DNA of the CDR3 is TGTGCCAGCAGCCTTTGGGACAGCCCTAGCACAGATACGCAGTATTTT. It yields the protein CASSLWDSPSTDTQYF.

The chain carries TRBV28 and TRBJ2-2; tentative D call: TRBD2 (5 bases). CDR3 length equals 14 residues. V was pared by 5 bases and J by 5 bases, with 12 bases between. The germline gives CDR1 MDHEN, CDR2 SYDVKM. CDR3 amino acids: CASSPRRDTGELFF. The CDR3 region has the DNA TGTGCCAGCAGTCCCCGACGGGATACCGGGGAGCTGTTTTTT.

The chain uses TRBV27 and TRBJ1-2; D is undetermined. Germline-derived CDR1 and CDR2 are MNHEY and SMNVEV (reference sequence). Trimming removed 6 bases at V and 8 bases at J, with 16 bases between. There are 13 residues in the CDR3. Here the CDR3 DNA reads TGTGCCAGCAGGGACCCCGGGGTTTTAGGCTACACCTTC. Residues: CASRDPGVLGYTF.

The rearrangement links TRBV9 to TRBJ2-3, with D unclear. This CDR3 is built from 12 residues. Trimming shortened V by 5 bases and J by 2 bases, and 6 bases separated the two germline ends. CDR1 is SGDLS, CDR2 YYNGEE, per germline. CDR3 residues: CASSNPTDTQYF. In nucleotides, the CDR3 is TGTGCCAGCAGTAACCCCACAGATACGCAGTATTTT.

The gene calls are TRBV15 and TRBJ1-4; a weak D match, TRBD1 (5 bases). The CDR3 consists of 14 residues. V was cut by 6 bases and J by 3 bases, with 11 bases left in between. CDR1 is LNHNV and CDR2 is YYDKDF in the germline V gene (reference sequence). The CDR3 DNA reads as TGTGCCACCAGGACCCAGGGCGCTAATGAAAAACTGTTTTTT. Protein product: CATRTQGANEKLFF.

This clone was detected only a few times. The chain couples TRBV6-5 to TRBJ1-1; no definite D call. Germline-derived CDR1 and CDR2 are MNHEY and SVGAGI. V lost 2 bases to trimming and J lost 0 bases, with 4 bases between them. The CDR3 consists of 13 residues. CDR3 sequence: CASSYDVNTEAFF. The CDR3 DNA is TGTGCCAGCAGTTACGATGTGAACACTGAAGCTTTCTTT.

The chain combines TRBV28 with TRBJ2-3; 8 bases fit TRBD1. J gave up 3 bases and V 5 bases, and 10 bases lay outside the gene matches. The CDR3 has 16 residues. From germline, CDR1 is MDHEN and CDR2 SYDVKM. This CDR3 is CASSLPTGAGTDTQYF. Here the CDR3 DNA reads TGTGCCAGCAGTCTCCCGACAGGGGCGGGGACAGATACGCAGTATTTT.

V is TRBV6-5 and J is TRBJ2-1, with D hard to call. Deletions cut 2 bases from V and 4 bases from J, with 12 bases between. CDR1 is MNHEY and CDR2 is SVGAGI in the germline V gene. The CDR3 is made up of 15 amino acids. The CDR3 protein is CASSYRSPEYNEQFF. In nucleotides, the CDR3 is TGTGCCAGCAGTTACCGGAGTCCGGAGTACAATGAGCAGTTCTTC.

This chain joins TRBV30 and TRBJ2-5; no definite D call. The CDR3 has 13 residues. V was pared by 8 bases and J by 2 bases, with 15 bases between. The germline V gene has CDR1 GTSNPN and CDR2 SVGIG (reference sequence). CDR3 protein: CALDKGRQETQYF. Here the CDR3 DNA reads TGTGCCCTTGACAAGGGTCGTCAAGAGACCCAGTACTTC.

V is TRBV6-1 and J is TRBJ1-1; unclear D gene. Germline V lookup: CDR1 MNHNS, CDR2 SASEGT. The CDR3 has 15 amino acids. The germline V and J ends were trimmed by 4 bases and 4 bases, with 16 bases remaining between them. The CDR3 DNA sequence: TGTGCCAGCAGTGTTTCAGTCGTGCGGCGCACTGAAGCTTTCTTT. Protein: CASSVSVVRRTEAFF.

This chain links TRBV29-1 with TRBJ1-1, with a tentative D call TRBD1 (5 bases). The V end was cut by 6 bases, the J end by 1 base, with 12 bases between. The CDR3 is 13 amino acids. CDR1 and CDR2 (germline): SQVTM, ANQGSEA. In DNA, the CDR3 is TGCAGCGTACAAATCCAGGGGAACACTGAAGCTTTCTTT. This encodes CSVQIQGNTEAFF.

V is TRBV5-3 and J is TRBJ2-1; a possible D gene is TRBD2 (5 bases). TRBV5-3 is treated as an ORF (open reading frame) with a function not yet certain. V was cut by 1 base and J by 7 bases, with 15 bases left in between. The CDR3 is 15 amino acids. CDR3 protein: CARSLRRQPGNEQFF. CDR3 coding DNA: TGTGCCAGAAGCTTGCGGCGCCAGCCGGGGAATGAGCAGTTCTTC.

J is TRBJ1-2 and V is TRBV5-4, with 12 nucleotides matching TRBD1. The CDR3 covers 17 residues. Trimming removed 4 bases from V and 0 bases from J; junction bases left unmatched: 7. Germline CDR1 reads SGHNT; CDR2 reads YYREEE (reference sequence). CDR3 loop: CASSRPGDRGPNYGYTF. CDR3 nucleotides: TGTGCCAGCAGCCGTCCCGGGGACAGGGGGCCTAACTATGGCTACACCTTC.

This clone occurred once. The chain employs TRBV6-6 and TRBJ1-5, with 10 bases lining up with TRBD1. Trimming cost V 6 bases and J 3 bases; bases outside gene matches: 8. The CDR3 totals 16 residues. Germline CDR1 MNHNY, CDR2 SVGAGI (reference sequence). The CDR3 reads CASRPGTGEANQPQHF. The DNA for the CDR3 is TGTGCCAGCAGACCCGGGACAGGGGAGGCCAATCAGCCCCAGCATTTT.

The genes are TRBV11-2 and TRBJ1-3; D ambiguous. The CDR3 length is 15 residues. Germline CDR1 reads SGHAT; CDR2 reads FQNNGV. Trimming shortened V by 1 base and J by 0 bases, and 7 bases separated the two germline ends. In DNA form, the CDR3 reads TGTGCCAGCAGCTTAGGATGGAGCTCTGGAAACACCATATATTTT. This encodes CASSLGWSSGNTIYF. Full variable domain (outside the CDR3, taken from reference TRBV11-2 and TRBJ1-3): EAGVAQSPRYKIIEKRQSVAFWCNPISGHATLYWYQQILGQGPKLLIQFQNNGVVDDSQLPKDRFSAERLKGVDSTLKIQPAKLEDSAVYLCASSLGWSSGNTIYFGEGSWLTVV.

The chain couples TRBV19 to TRBJ2-2; D may be TRBD2 (6 bases). The germline V gene encodes CDR1 LNHDA and CDR2 SQIVND (reference sequence). This CDR3 comprises 15 residues. V lost 1 base, J lost 6 bases, and 12 bases lay in between. CDR3 DNA sequence: TGTGCCAGTAGTATAGGCGGGAAAGTCGCCGGGGAGCTGTTTTTT. Amino acid sequence: CASSIGGKVAGELFF.

This clone was recorded once. This rearrangement joins TRBV5-5 to TRBJ1-2; the match to TRBD1 covers 8 bases. J lost 8 bases, V lost 1 base, and 4 bases had no gene match. Germline V CDR1 and CDR2: SGHKS, YYEKEE (reference sequence). The CDR3 sequence is 13 residues long. CDR3 DNA: TGTGCCAGCAGCTTGTTACAGGGGGGCGGCTACACCTTC. Protein product: CASSLLQGGGYTF.

This clone was counted once. The chain links TRBV5-1 to TRBJ2-2; either TRBD1 or TRBD2 may fit D (5 bases each). This CDR3 has 17 amino acids. Trimming took off 4 bases at V and 0 bases at J, with 16 bases between the two ends. In germline, CDR1 is SGHRS, CDR2 YFSETQ. This CDR3 reads CASSPRDRASNTGELFF. In DNA form, the CDR3 reads TGCGCCAGCAGCCCGAGGGACCGCGCGTCGAACACCGGGGAGCTGTTTTTT.

A remark on this clone: Other DNA variants within this sample encode the same CDR3. V usage is TRBV6-5 and J usage is TRBJ1-5; possible D gene TRBD1, 5 bases. V dropped 2 bases and J dropped 1 base, with 12 bases sitting between them. The germline gives CDR1 MNHEY, CDR2 SVGAGI. This CDR3 region has 16 residues. This chain's CDR3 is CASSYGARGSNQPQHF. The CDR3 DNA is TGTGCCAGCAGTTACGGCGCCCGGGGGAGCAATCAGCCCCAGCATTTT.

Of note for this clone: The junction and the germline gene differ at one end; a read error may be behind it. This rearrangement joins TRBV6-1 to TRBJ2-2; TRBD2 matches at 7 bases. Germline CDR1 is MNHNS and CDR2 is SASEGT. The CDR3 runs 15 residues. The CDR3 here is CASSKAGTNTGELFF. The CDR3 coding sequence is TGTGCCAGCAGTAAAGCGGGGACGAACACCGGGGAGCTGTTTTTT.

Details on this clone: The sample carries other DNA sequences with the same CDR3. The chain carries TRBV5-1 and TRBJ2-7; D not certain. V gave up 1 base and J gave up 6 bases, with 8 bases separating them. Germline values: CDR1 SGHRS, CDR2 YFSETQ. The CDR3 totals 12 residues. CDR3 loop: CASSLSFGEQYF. As DNA, the CDR3 is TGCGCCAGCAGCTTGAGTTTTGGCGAGCAGTACTTC.

The gene calls are TRBV18 and TRBJ1-5; no clear D gene. Germline values: CDR1 KGHSH, CDR2 LQKENI. The length of the CDR3 is 14 residues. Between the trimmed V and J ends, which lost 3 bases and 6 bases, there was a span of 12 bases. The CDR3 loop is CASSPDREGQPQHF. The CDR3 nucleotides are TGTGCCAGCTCACCGGATAGGGAGGGTCAGCCCCAGCATTTT.

Comments on this clone: The same CDR3 can be traced to other DNA sequences in this sample. V is TRBV11-2 and J is TRBJ2-3, with TRBD2 identical over 12 bases. Germline loops: CDR1 SGHAT, CDR2 FQNNGV. J was trimmed by 5 bases and V by 5 bases; bases with no gene match: 2. This CDR3 is 14 amino acids long. CDR3 in amino acids: CASSLGLAGDTQYF. CDR3 in DNA: TGTGCCAGCAGCCTGGGACTAGCGGGAGATACGCAGTATTTT.

Concerning this clone itself: This sample includes further DNA sequences coding for the same CDR3. This sequence joins TRBV28 and TRBJ2-7; no definite D call. Germline V gene lookup returns CDR1 MDHEN and CDR2 SYDVKM. The CDR3 contains 11 residues. V lost 4 bases and J lost 2, with 3 bases in between. This chain's CDR3 is CASSSTYEQYF. CDR3 coding DNA: TGTGCCAGCAGTTCTACCTACGAGCAGTACTTC.

The chain links TRBV2 to TRBJ2-5; maybe TRBD2 (6 bases). The length of the CDR3 is 13 residues. Between the trimmed V and J ends, which lost 9 bases and 3 bases, there was a span of 14 bases. Germline V gives CDR1 SNHLY, CDR2 FYNNEI. The CDR3 bases are TGTGCCAGTCGCCGGGACTCGGAAGAGACCCAGTACTTC. It codes for CASRRDSEETQYF.